These T cell receptor beta chains were read from a single sample in a study of vaccination effects on CD4 cells after COVID-19. Sequencing was performed with immunoSEQ multiplex PCR; in TCRdb, only in-frame clones are kept and a portion is missing. This table holds approximately 58,000 clones, 60% to 85% found once. These receptors' targets are unknown. The sample was CD4+ T cells from PBMCs cultured without peptide, taken before COVID-19 vaccination. Receptors originate from a human donor who received a COVID-19 vaccine. CDR3s include the opening cysteine and the closing phenylalanine or tryptophan. Fields, in order: D gene, V gene, J gene, clone size, CDR3 DNA, CDR3 protein. The D gene is left open where the match is weak. Part of the rows lack a size; the others show once, few, many or a class for expanded clones.

d_call: TRBD1; v_call: TRBV27; j_call: TRBJ1-2; clone_size: NA; cdr3_nt: TGTGCCAGCAGTTTTCAGGGGGCTGTGGGCTACACCTTC; cdr3_aa: CASSFQGAVGYTF
d_call: NA; v_call: TRBV5-4; j_call: TRBJ1-5; clone_size: NA; cdr3_nt: TGTGCCAGCAGCTTGGACGGGAACAATCAGCCCCAGCATTTT; cdr3_aa: CASSLDGNNQPQHF
d_call: TRBD1; v_call: TRBV6-5; j_call: TRBJ1-5; clone_size: NA; cdr3_nt: TGTGCCAGCAGAGCAGGGGGGTCCGGCAATCAGCCCCAGCATTTT; cdr3_aa: CASRAGGSGNQPQHF
d_call: NA; v_call: TRBV2; j_call: TRBJ2-3; clone_size: once; cdr3_nt: TGTGCCAGCAGTCGACAAACTCCGGGACTTCAAAAAGATACGCAGTATTTT; cdr3_aa: CASSRQTPGLQKDTQYF
d_call: TRBD1; v_call: TRBV25-1; j_call: TRBJ2-5; clone_size: NA; cdr3_nt: TGTGCCAGCGCCTGGGACAGTATCCCCCAAGAGACCCAGTACTTC; cdr3_aa: CASAWDSIPQETQYF
d_call: NA; v_call: TRBV9; j_call: TRBJ2-3; clone_size: NA; cdr3_nt: TGTGCCAGCAGCGTAGTGAGCACAGATACGCAGTATTTT; cdr3_aa: CASSVVSTDTQYF
d_call: NA; v_call: TRBV18; j_call: TRBJ1-2; clone_size: NA; cdr3_nt: TGTGCCAGCTCACCCGGGGCAGGGAGCCGTCCTAACTATGGCTACACCTTC; cdr3_aa: CASSPGAGSRPNYGYTF
d_call: NA; v_call: TRBV10-3; j_call: TRBJ1-1; clone_size: few; cdr3_nt: TGTGCCATCAGTGAGTCAGTGGGTAGGGTCACTGAAGCTTTCTTT; cdr3_aa: CAISESVGRVTEAFF
d_call: NA; v_call: TRBV30; j_call: TRBJ1-4; clone_size: NA; cdr3_nt: TGTGCCTGGAGCCCGCTGGAGGGGACGAATGAAAAACTGTTTTTT; cdr3_aa: CAWSPLEGTNEKLFF
d_call: NA; v_call: TRBV7-9; j_call: TRBJ2-6; clone_size: NA; cdr3_nt: TGTGCCAGCAGCTCTTATGGGGGCACTGGGGCCAACGTCCTGACTTTC; cdr3_aa: CASSSYGGTGANVLTF
d_call: NA; v_call: TRBV7-5; j_call: TRBJ1-1; clone_size: NA; cdr3_nt: TGTGCCAGAAGCTTAGTGCCAGGGGGCACTGAAGCTTTCTTT; cdr3_aa: CARSLVPGGTEAFF
d_call: NA; v_call: TRBV27; j_call: TRBJ1-6; clone_size: NA; cdr3_nt: TGTGCCAGCACCAGATTCGGCGGGCAGAGCTCCTATAATTCACCCCTCCACTTT; cdr3_aa: CASTRFGGQSSYNSPLHF
d_call: NA; v_call: TRBV18; j_call: TRBJ2-1; clone_size: NA; cdr3_nt: TGTGCCAGCTCACCACCGTCTAACTTGATGGGCAATGAGCAGTTCTTC; cdr3_aa: CASSPPSNLMGNEQFF
d_call: TRBD2; v_call: TRBV6-5; j_call: TRBJ2-3; clone_size: NA; cdr3_nt: TGTGCCACCGGACTAGCGGGCTCTATGGATACGCAGTATTTT; cdr3_aa: CATGLAGSMDTQYF
d_call: NA; v_call: TRBV15; j_call: TRBJ2-2; clone_size: few; cdr3_nt: TGTGCCACCAGCAGAGATCGTGGCACCGGGGAGCTGTTTTTT; cdr3_aa: CATSRDRGTGELFF
d_call: NA; v_call: TRBV11-2; j_call: TRBJ1-5; clone_size: NA; cdr3_nt: TGTGCCAGCAGCTTATCATCGGGGGATTATAGCAATCAGCCCCAGCATTTT; cdr3_aa: CASSLSSGDYSNQPQHF
d_call: NA; v_call: TRBV5-1; j_call: TRBJ1-1; clone_size: NA; cdr3_nt: TGCGCCAGCAGCTCGGATGGGAAGAACACTGAAGCTTTCTTT; cdr3_aa: CASSSDGKNTEAFF
d_call: NA; v_call: TRBV7-9; j_call: TRBJ1-2; clone_size: NA; cdr3_nt: TGTGCCAGCAGCTTGCTCGGGGGGGGCTATGGCTACACCTTC; cdr3_aa: CASSLLGGGYGYTF
d_call: NA; v_call: TRBV12-5; j_call: TRBJ1-4; clone_size: NA; cdr3_nt: TGTGCTAGTCGAAGGTCGGCTAATGAAAAACTGTTTTTT; cdr3_aa: CASRRSANEKLFF
d_call: TRBD1; v_call: TRBV6-5; j_call: TRBJ1-2; clone_size: NA; cdr3_nt: TGTGCCAGCAGTTACTTGGGACAGGGGTATGGCTACACCTTC; cdr3_aa: CASSYLGQGYGYTF
d_call: NA; v_call: TRBV2; j_call: TRBJ2-5; clone_size: once; cdr3_nt: TGTGCCAGCACAGGGTACCAAGAGACCCAGTACTTC; cdr3_aa: CASTGYQETQYF
d_call: NA; v_call: TRBV6-5; j_call: TRBJ1-2; clone_size: few; cdr3_nt: TGTGCCAGCGGTCCGGGGCCGGACTATGGCTACACCTTC; cdr3_aa: CASGPGPDYGYTF
d_call: NA; v_call: TRBV2; j_call: TRBJ1-1; clone_size: NA; cdr3_nt: TGTGCCAGCAGTGAAGCTCGGCGGGGGAAGAACACTGAAGCTTTCTTT; cdr3_aa: CASSEARRGKNTEAFF
d_call: NA; v_call: TRBV11-2; j_call: TRBJ2-2; clone_size: NA; cdr3_nt: TGTGCCAGCAGCTTTAGGACAGCGAACACCGGGGAGCTGTTTTTT; cdr3_aa: CASSFRTANTGELFF
d_call: NA; v_call: TRBV5-1; j_call: TRBJ2-1; clone_size: NA; cdr3_nt: TGCGCCAGCAGCTTCCCAGGGACCTACAATGAGCAGTTCTTC; cdr3_aa: CASSFPGTYNEQFF
d_call: TRBD1; v_call: TRBV25-1; j_call: TRBJ1-2; clone_size: NA; cdr3_nt: TGTGCCAGCAGTGAGAACAGGGGGGAGCGTGGCTACACCTTC; cdr3_aa: CASSENRGERGYTF
d_call: NA; v_call: TRBV2; j_call: TRBJ2-4; clone_size: NA; cdr3_nt: TGTGCCAGCAGTGGGAGGGTTGGGGGCAAAAACATTCAGTACTTC; cdr3_aa: CASSGRVGGKNIQYF
d_call: TRBD1; v_call: TRBV6-5; j_call: TRBJ1-5; clone_size: NA; cdr3_nt: TGTGCCAGCAGTAAAACAGGGGGTATTATACAGCCCCAGCATTTT; cdr3_aa: CASSKTGGIIQPQHF
d_call: NA; v_call: TRBV15; j_call: TRBJ2-3; clone_size: NA; cdr3_nt: TGTGCCACCAGCATGAAACTTCGGGATACGCAGTATTTT; cdr3_aa: CATSMKLRDTQYF
d_call: TRBD2; v_call: TRBV18; j_call: TRBJ2-3; clone_size: NA; cdr3_nt: TGTGCCAGCTCACCATCAGCGGGGAACACAGATACGCAGTATTTT; cdr3_aa: CASSPSAGNTDTQYF
d_call: NA; v_call: TRBV7-3; j_call: TRBJ2-2; clone_size: once; cdr3_nt: TGTGCCAGCAGCCATTCCGGGACTCTCAACACCGGGGAGCTGTTTTTT; cdr3_aa: CASSHSGTLNTGELFF
d_call: NA; v_call: TRBV23-1; j_call: TRBJ2-1; clone_size: NA; cdr3_nt: TGCGCCAGCAGTCCCCTCTCCAGACAGGTTAGGTCTGAGCAGTTCTTC; cdr3_aa: CASSPLSRQVRSEQFF
d_call: TRBD2; v_call: TRBV7-9; j_call: TRBJ2-3; clone_size: NA; cdr3_nt: TGTGCCAGCAGCTTAGAGCGGGGGATCACAGATACGCAGTATTTT; cdr3_aa: CASSLERGITDTQYF
d_call: NA; v_call: TRBV28; j_call: TRBJ2-3; clone_size: NA; cdr3_nt: TGTGCCAGCAGTGGGGGCACAGATACGCAGTATTTT; cdr3_aa: CASSGGTDTQYF
d_call: NA; v_call: TRBV7-8; j_call: TRBJ1-6; clone_size: NA; cdr3_nt: TGTGCCAGCAGCCGGGACTCCTATAATTCACCCCTCCACTTT; cdr3_aa: CASSRDSYNSPLHF
d_call: NA; v_call: TRBV6-5; j_call: TRBJ2-5; clone_size: NA; cdr3_nt: TGTGCCAGCAGTAGGGACCAGTCAGAGACCCAGTACTTC; cdr3_aa: CASSRDQSETQYF
d_call: NA; v_call: TRBV19; j_call: TRBJ2-3; clone_size: NA; cdr3_nt: TGTGCCAGTAGTCCCCGGACAGCCGCTAGCACAGATACGCAGTATTTT; cdr3_aa: CASSPRTAASTDTQYF
d_call: TRBD1; v_call: TRBV10-1; j_call: TRBJ2-3; clone_size: NA; cdr3_nt: TGCGCCAGCACCGACAGGGACCCCACAGATACGCAGTATTTT; cdr3_aa: CASTDRDPTDTQYF
d_call: NA; v_call: TRBV3-1/TRBV3-2; j_call: TRBJ1-6; clone_size: few; cdr3_nt: TGTGCCAGCAGTCCAGGGTATTCACCCCTCCACTTT; cdr3_aa: CASSPGYSPLHF
d_call: NA; v_call: TRBV6-6; j_call: TRBJ1-4; clone_size: NA; cdr3_nt: TGTGCCAGCAGGCAGGGAGGAACTAATGAAAAACTGTTTTTT; cdr3_aa: CASRQGGTNEKLFF
d_call: TRBD2; v_call: TRBV7-3; j_call: TRBJ2-5; clone_size: NA; cdr3_nt: TGTGCCAGCAGCTTAGCGGGGGGGCCAGGAGAGACCCAGTACTTC; cdr3_aa: CASSLAGGPGETQYF